A single sample is the source of the 2 T cell receptor beta chains below, sequenced in a study of blood T cell repertoires in COVID-19. Repertoires were generated with immunoSEQ multiplex PCR, while TCRdb's copy carries only in-frame clones and drops some. Of approximately 200,000 clones listed, 80% to 90% are singletons. The sample was PBMCs or T cells enriched from blood (not recorded which). The receptors come from a woman in her thirties who had been exposed to COVID-19.

The rearrangement links TRBV6-5 to TRBJ2-5; 7 positions agree with TRBD1. CDR1 and CDR2 from the germline V gene are MNHEY and SVGAGI. There are 15 residues in the CDR3. V was pared by 2 bases and J by 0 bases, with 3 bases of the junction left unmatched. In nucleotides, the CDR3 is TGTGCCAGCAGTTACGCTGGGACAGACCAAGAGACCCAGTACTTC. Amino acid sequence: CASSYAGTDQETQYF.

This rearrangement joins TRBV2 to TRBJ2-2, with D possibly TRBD2 on 6 matching bases. The CDR3 runs 15 residues. In germline, CDR1 is SNHLY, CDR2 FYNNEI. Trimming took off 4 bases at V and 5 bases at J, with 14 bases between the two ends. The CDR3 reads CASSVAAGGTGELFF. CDR3 DNA: TGTGCCAGCAGTGTCGCAGCGGGTGGGACCGGGGAGCTGTTTTTT.